The rows below give T cell receptor beta chains drawn from one sample of a study of cytotoxic CD8 clonotypes in ibrutinib-treated CLL. Sequenced by immunoSEQ multiplex PCR; TCRdb stores in-frame clones only, minus some. The repertoire has around 200,000 clones, 65% to 80% of them found once; the top ten carry approximately 5.9%. Sequences were derived from PBMCs, sampled after 12 months of ibrutinib treatment. These receptors originate from a human donor with chronic lymphocytic leukemia. CDR3s include the opening cysteine and the closing phenylalanine or tryptophan. A D gene is named only where the DNA matches it firmly. The listing skips clone size in some rows; elsewhere it reads once, few, many or a size class.

>TRBJ2-5|TRBV5-1|.|.
TGCGCCAGCAGCGAAATCTCTGCCGAGACCCAGTACTTC
CASSEISAETQYF
>TRBJ2-6|TRBV7-9|.|.
TGTGCCAGCGAGGGGTGGGGTTTCTCTGGGGCCAACGTCCTGACTTTC
CASEGWGFSGANVLTF
>TRBJ1-1|TRBV9|.|.
TGTGCCAGCAATCGAGGGGTGAACACTGAAGCTTTCTTT
CASNRGVNTEAFF
>TRBJ2-7|TRBV7-9|.|.
TGTGCCAGCAGCTCCGTCTATAGGGACTACGAGCAGTACTTC
CASSSVYRDYEQYF
>TRBJ2-7|TRBV7-8|.|.
TGTGCCAGCAGCTTAGCGAGGACCCTTGAGCTTAGGGGTGAGCAGTACTTC
CASSLARTLELRGEQYF
>TRBJ2-1|TRBV20-1|once|.
TGCAGTGCACCCACCTACAATGAGCAGTTCTTC
CSAPTYNEQFF
>TRBJ1-2|TRBV21-1|.|.
TGTGCCAGCAGCAAGCGGGGCACAGGGGATGGCTACACCTTC
CASSKRGTGDGYTF
>TRBJ1-5|TRBV6-5|.|TRBD1
TGTGCCAGCAGGCCGACAGGGGGAAGGAATCAGCCCCAGCATTTT
CASRPTGGRNQPQHF
>TRBJ2-1|TRBV13|.|TRBD1
TGTGCCAGCAGTTACGGCGGACAGGACAATGAGCAGTTCTTC
CASSYGGQDNEQFF
>TRBJ2-5|TRBV5-1|.|TRBD1
TGCGCCAGCAGCTTACACACAGGGGACGTACAAGAGACCCAGTACTTC
CASSLHTGDVQETQYF
>TRBJ1-2|TRBV7-2|.|.
TGTGCCAGCAGCCGTCGAGAGGCCTCTATATCCTATGGCTACACCTTC
CASSRREASISYGYTF
>TRBJ2-7|TRBV5-1|.|TRBD1
TGCGCCAGCAGCTTGCCTCGGACAGGGCTCTACGAGCAGTACTTC
CASSLPRTGLYEQYF
>TRBJ2-7|TRBV7-8|few|.
TGTGCCAGCAGCTTAGCGAGGCAGGCACCGCCCTACGAGCAGTACTTC
CASSLARQAPPYEQYF
>TRBJ2-1|TRBV6-6|.|.
TGTGCCAGCAGTTACGAGGGCCCTCTCTCTGAGCAGTTCTTC
CASSYEGPLSEQFF
>TRBJ1-2|TRBV18|.|TRBD1
TGTGCCAGCTCACCACCGGGACAGCGGAACTATGGCTACACCTTC
CASSPPGQRNYGYTF
>TRBJ2-1|TRBV18|.|.
TGTGCCAGCTCACCAACCCCTGGGAATGAGCAGTTCTTC
CASSPTPGNEQFF
>TRBJ2-1|TRBV7-9|.|.
TGTGCCAGCAGCTTTCGGGGGGCTAGCTCCTACAATGAGCAGTTCTTC
CASSFRGASSYNEQFF
>TRBJ2-7|TRBV7-3|.|.
TGTGCCAGCAGCTTATCGGGTAGCGCCATTATCTTC
CASSLSGSAIIF
>TRBJ1-2|TRBV6-1|.|TRBD1
TGTGCCAGCAGTGAGTGGGGACAGTTTGTCTACACCTTC
CASSEWGQFVYTF
>TRBJ2-3|TRBV21-1|.|.
TGTGCCAGGGGGACAAAATCGGATACGCAGTATTTT
CARGTKSDTQYF
>TRBJ1-1|TRBV30|.|.
TGTGCCTGGAGACCCTACCGGGCGAGGGGTTTCTCGGACACTGAAGCTTTCTTT
CAWRPYRARGFSDTEAFF
>TRBJ1-5|TRBV20-1|.|.
TGCAGTGCCGCCCCCCAGCATTTT
CSAAPQHF
>TRBJ2-3|TRBV27|.|.
TGTGCCAGCAGTTTAATGTCGGAGGATACGCAGTATTTT
CASSLMSEDTQYF
>TRBJ2-1|TRBV29-1|.|.
TGCAGCGATTGGGAATCGTACAATGAGCAGTTCTTC
CSDWESYNEQFF
>TRBJ1-1|TRBV29-1|.|.
TGCAGCGTTGACATAGGCTCTGAAGCTTTCTTT
CSVDIGSEAFF
>TRBJ1-1|TRBV19|.|.
TGTGCCAGTAGTCGGGCGGGGACTATTACTGAAGCTTTCTTT
CASSRAGTITEAFF
>TRBJ2-7|TRBV9|.|.
TGTGCCAGCAGCTCAAAGGAGGGGACCGAGCAGTACTTC
CASSSKEGTEQYF
>TRBJ2-1|TRBV7-9|.|TRBD2
TGTGCCAGCAGCCCCTCTAGGAGTAGCGGGCCTTTTAATGAGCAGTTCTTC
CASSPSRSSGPFNEQFF
>TRBJ1-2|TRBV5-1|.|.
TGCGCCAGCAGCTTGGACAGGGCGTTGTCTGGCTACACCTTC
CASSLDRALSGYTF
>TRBJ1-1|TRBV7-8|.|.
TGTGCCAGCAGCCTCCCGCCCGGGTGGAGAACTGAAGCTTTCTTT
CASSLPPGWRTEAFF
>TRBJ1-1|TRBV6-5|.|.
TGTGCCAGCAGGCGGGACTTTGAAGCTTTCTTT
CASRRDFEAFF
>TRBJ2-7|TRBV7-2|.|.
TGTGCCAGCAGCTTATGGGGGGCCGAGCAGTACTTC
CASSLWGAEQYF
>TRBJ1-1|TRBV5-1|.|TRBD1
TGCGCCAGCAGCCCCCGACAGGGGTTCACTGAAGCTTTCTTT
CASSPRQGFTEAFF
>TRBJ2-7|TRBV7-3|.|TRBD1
TGTGCCAGCAGCTTGTTGCCGGGACAGGAGGCCTACGAGCAGTACTTC
CASSLLPGQEAYEQYF
>TRBJ1-4|TRBV19|.|.
TGTGCCAGTAGTATAAGTGGAGCAACTAATGAAAAACTGTTTTTT
CASSISGATNEKLFF
>TRBJ1-5|TRBV6-5|once|.
TGTGCCAGCAGTTACTCCCGGGAAAGAAATCAGCCCCAGCATTTT
CASSYSRERNQPQHF
>TRBJ2-5|TRBV2|.|TRBD2
TGTGCCAGCAGTGGAGGAGCCGCGGGAGGGGGTGAGACCCAGTACTTC
CASSGGAAGGGETQYF
>TRBJ1-5|TRBV6-5|.|.
TGTGCCAGCAGTTTGCGAACAGGACGTAGCAATCAGCCCCAGCATTTT
CASSLRTGRSNQPQHF
>TRBJ1-6|TRBV11-3|.|.
TGTGCCAGCAGCCACGTTCGGGGAACCTATAATTCACCCCTCCACTTT
CASSHVRGTYNSPLHF
>TRBJ2-7|TRBV5-1|once|.
TGCGCCAGCAGCTTGGTCCAGGGGAGGGACGAGCAGTACTTC
CASSLVQGRDEQYF
>TRBJ1-5|TRBV29-1|.|.
TGCAGCGCCTGGGGGGTAAATCAGCCCCAGCATTTT
CSAWGVNQPQHF
>TRBJ1-3|TRBV2|.|.
TGTGCCAGCAGTGAGTGGGGACCCGGAAACACCATATATTTT
CASSEWGPGNTIYF
>TRBJ1-2|TRBV28|.|.
TGTGCCAGCAGTTTCCCCCCCTATGGCTACACCTTC
CASSFPPYGYTF
>TRBJ2-5|TRBV7-3|.|.
TGTGCCAGCAGCAGGCGACTCCGGACCCAGTACTTC
CASSRRLRTQYF
>TRBJ1-3|TRBV5-1|.|TRBD1
TGCGCCAGCAGCTTGAGTGGGACAGGGGCCTCTGGAAACACCATATATTTT
CASSLSGTGASGNTIYF
>TRBJ2-1|TRBV13|.|TRBD2
TGTGCCAGCAGCTTCTCCTTTTTCAGCGGGAGGTCCTCATACAATGAGCAGTTCTTC
CASSFSFFSGRSSYNEQFF
>TRBJ1-1|TRBV5-1|.|TRBD1
TGCGCCAGCAGGAGGACAGGGGGCGCGATCGCTGAAGCTTTCTTT
CASRRTGGAIAEAFF
>TRBJ1-1|TRBV6-6|once|TRBD1
TGTGCCAGCATCGGACAGGGGTCCACTGAAGCTTTCTTT
CASIGQGSTEAFF
>TRBJ1-1|TRBV4-3|once|.
TGCGCCAGCAGCCAAGACTTAACAGGGATCCCTGAAGCTTTCTTT
CASSQDLTGIPEAFF
>TRBJ2-7|TRBV19|.|.
TGTGCCAGTAGTATGGGCGAGGGGTCGGTTGGCGAGCAGTACTTC
CASSMGEGSVGEQYF
>TRBJ2-1|TRBV2|few|.
TGTGCCAGCATGGGGGTGGGGAAGAACTACAATGAGCAGTTCTTC
CASMGVGKNYNEQFF
>TRBJ1-4|TRBV29-1|.|.
TGCAGCGTCCCCGTGGGGGGCGCTAATGAAAAACTGTTTTTT
CSVPVGGANEKLFF